The 8 T cell receptor beta chains listed next were all sequenced from one sample in a study of blood T cell repertoires in COVID-19. Produced via immunoSEQ multiplex PCR; TCRdb's table is partial and in-frame only. Of 200,000 to 250,000 clones listed, 70% to 90% are singletons. The sample comprised peripheral blood. The receptors here all came from a woman aged 50 to 65 with COVID-19, enrolled during active disease.

V is TRBV27 and J is TRBJ2-7; D is perhaps TRBD1 (6 bases). V lost 7 bases and J lost 0, with 10 bases in between. The CDR3 covers 13 residues. Germline V gives CDR1 MNHEY, CDR2 SMNVEV (reference sequence). CDR3 protein: CASNQGGSYEQYV. CDR3 nucleotide sequence: TGTGCCAGCAACCAAGGGGGCTCCTACGAGCAGTACGTC.

The genes are TRBV5-4 and TRBJ1-5; D uncertain. The CDR3 sequence is 14 residues long. Germline V gene lookup returns CDR1 SGHNT and CDR2 YYREEE (reference sequence). Trimming took off 0 bases at V and 3 bases at J, with 7 bases between the two ends. This CDR3 is CASSLGGDNQPQHF. As DNA, the CDR3 is TGTGCCAGCAGCTTGGGAGGTGACAATCAGCCCCAGCATTTT.

The genes are TRBV7-9 and TRBJ2-3; TRBD2 matches 9 bases. The CDR3 loop spans 16 amino acids. Germline assignment: CDR1 SEHNR and CDR2 FQNEAQ (reference sequence). V was clipped by 4 bases and J by 2 bases; unmatched bases: 7. The CDR3 region has the DNA TGTGCCAGCAGCTCCCTCGCGGGGGGGCACACAGATACGCAGTATTTT. Translation gives CASSSLAGGHTDTQYF.

This chain uses TRBV9 with TRBJ2-1; the D gene is possibly TRBD1 (5 bases). V was trimmed by 2 bases and J by 0 bases, leaving 9 bases between them. CDR1 and CDR2 (germline): SGDLS, YYNGEE. This CDR3 is 15 amino acids long. The CDR3 bases are TGTGCCAGCAGCGTGTTTCAGGGCTCCTACAATGAGCAGTTCTTC. It is translated as CASSVFQGSYNEQFF.

The chain combines TRBV5-1 with TRBJ1-5; D is ambiguous. V was pared by 7 bases and J by 5 bases, with 4 bases between. This CDR3 region has 10 residues. Per germline, CDR1 SGHRS and CDR2 YFSETQ. CDR3 nucleotides: TGCGCCAGCCATTATCAGCCCCAGCATTTT. Translated, it gives CASHYQPQHF.

The rearrangement joins TRBV3-1 (or the pseudogene TRBV3-2) to TRBJ2-5; 8 positions agree with TRBD2. Germline values: CDR1 LGHDT, CDR2 YNNKEL (reference sequence). V gave up 0 bases and J gave up 3 bases; unmatched junction bases: 6. The CDR3 contains 16 residues. CDR3 loop: CASSQEDRGGEETQYF. The CDR3 nucleotides read TGTGCCAGCAGCCAAGAGGACCGGGGGGGTGAAGAGACCCAGTACTTC.

This clone was seen only once. This chain connects TRBV14 to TRBJ2-2; no reliable D call. Germline V gene data show CDR1 as SGHDN and CDR2 as FVKESK. The CDR3 runs to 12 residues. With 6 bases removed from V and 3 bases from J, the gap between germline ends came to 5 bases. As DNA, the CDR3 is TGTGCCAGCAGTCAGTACACCGGGGAGCTGTTTTTT. The encoded protein is CASSQYTGELFF.

The gene calls are TRBV5-1 and TRBJ1-1, with 9 bases that match TRBD1. There are 15 residues in the CDR3. V lost 3 bases, J lost 6 bases, and 9 bases stayed unmatched. Germline loops: CDR1 SGHRS, CDR2 YFSETQ. The CDR3: CASSSRQGGEAEAFF. The CDR3, as DNA: TGCGCCAGCAGCTCCCGACAGGGGGGGGAAGCTGAAGCTTTCTTT. The variable domain in full, completed from reference TRBV5-1 and TRBJ1-1, reads KAGVTQTPRYLIKTRGQQVTLSCSPISGHRSVSWYQQTPGQGLQFLFEYFSETQRNKGNFPGRFSGRQFSNSRSEMNVSTLELGDSALYLCASSSRQGGEAEAFFGQGTRLTVV.